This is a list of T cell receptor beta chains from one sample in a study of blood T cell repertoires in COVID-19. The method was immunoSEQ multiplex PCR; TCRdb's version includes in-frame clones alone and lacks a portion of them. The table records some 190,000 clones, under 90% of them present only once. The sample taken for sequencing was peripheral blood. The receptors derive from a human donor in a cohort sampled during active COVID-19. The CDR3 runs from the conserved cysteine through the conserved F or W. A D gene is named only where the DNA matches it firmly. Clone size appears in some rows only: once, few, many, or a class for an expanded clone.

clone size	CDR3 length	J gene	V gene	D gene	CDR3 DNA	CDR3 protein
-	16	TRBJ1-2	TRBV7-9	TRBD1	TGTGCCAGCAGCTTCTCATCCGGGACAGATAGAGATGGCTACACCTTC	CASSFSSGTDRDGYTF
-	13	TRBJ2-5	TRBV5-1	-	TGCGCCAGCAGCGGAAGCGGGCAAGAGACCCAGTACTTC	CASSGSGQETQYF
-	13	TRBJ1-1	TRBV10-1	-	TGCGCCAGCAGCCGCAGGGAGAACACTGAAGCTTTCTTT	CASSRRENTEAFF
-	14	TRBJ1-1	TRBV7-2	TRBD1	TGTGCCAGCAGCCCCGCGACAGGGTACACTGAAGCTTTCTTT	CASSPATGYTEAFF
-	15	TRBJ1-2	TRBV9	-	TGTGCCAGCAGCGTAGGACCTGAATTGAGGTATGGCTACACCTTC	CASSVGPELRYGYTF
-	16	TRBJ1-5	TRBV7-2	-	TGTGCCAGCAGCTTAGGATCAGGAGGACCTCATCAGCCCCAGCATTTT	CASSLGSGGPHQPQHF
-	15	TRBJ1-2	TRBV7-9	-	TGTGCCAGCAGCTTATTGGGCAGGGCGTCGGTGGGCTACACCTTC	CASSLLGRASVGYTF
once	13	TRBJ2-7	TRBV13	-	TGTGCCAGCAGCCAACATCCCTCCTACGAGCAGTACTTC	CASSQHPSYEQYF
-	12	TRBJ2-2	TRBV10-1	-	TGCGCCAGCAGGGCAGACACCGGGGAGCTGTTTTTT	CASRADTGELFF
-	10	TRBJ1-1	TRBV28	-	TGTGCCAGCCGACGGGGGGAAGCTTTCTTT	CASRRGEAFF
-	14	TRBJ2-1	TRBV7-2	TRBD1	TGTGCCAGCAGCCGGGACAGAGCCTACAATGAGCAGTTCTTC	CASSRDRAYNEQFF
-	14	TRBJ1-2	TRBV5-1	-	TGCGCCAGCAGCTTGGGACAGCGCCACTATGGCTACACCTTC	CASSLGQRHYGYTF
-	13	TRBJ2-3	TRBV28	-	TGTGCCAGCAGTGACTCTAGCACAGATACGCAGTATTTT	CASSDSSTDTQYF
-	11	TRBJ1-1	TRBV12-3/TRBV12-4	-	TGTGCCAGCAGGCTTGAGACTGAAGCTTTCTTT	CASRLETEAFF
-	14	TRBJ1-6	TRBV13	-	TGTGCCAGCAGCTTACATCAGGGGATCTCACCCCTCCACTTT	CASSLHQGISPLHF
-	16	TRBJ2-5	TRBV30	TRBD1	TGTGCCTGGAGTGTCCCTCCGACAGGGACGGCGGGGACCCAGTACTTC	CAWSVPPTGTAGTQYF
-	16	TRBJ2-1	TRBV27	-	TGTGCCAGCAGTTTACTGGACAGAATGGGGTACAATGAGCAGTTCTTC	CASSLLDRMGYNEQFF
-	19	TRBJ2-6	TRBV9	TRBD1	TGTGCCAGCAGCTTACGGACAGGGCTGTTCTCCTCTGGGGCCAACGTCCTGACTTTC	CASSLRTGLFSSGANVLTF
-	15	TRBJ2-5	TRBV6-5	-	TGTGCCAGCTCTTCCCCGGAACGACAATGGGAGACCCAGTACTTC	CASSSPERQWETQYF
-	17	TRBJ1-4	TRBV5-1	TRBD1	TGCGCCAGCAGCTTGGGCCTTTTGGGACAGGGTGGTGAAAAACTGTTTTTT	CASSLGLLGQGGEKLFF
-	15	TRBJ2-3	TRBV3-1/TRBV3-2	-	TGTGCCAGCAGCCAAGGGAGGGTTTACACAGATACGCAGTATTTT	CASSQGRVYTDTQYF
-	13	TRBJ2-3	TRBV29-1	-	TGCAGCGCTCCCAGACTTGGAACAGATACGCAGTATTTT	CSAPRLGTDTQYF
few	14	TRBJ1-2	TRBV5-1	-	TGCGCCAGCAGAACCCCATCCCAGGACTTGGGATACACCTTC	CASRTPSQDLGYTF
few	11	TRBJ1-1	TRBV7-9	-	TGTGCCAGCAGCTTCGACACTGAAGCTTTCTTT	CASSFDTEAFF
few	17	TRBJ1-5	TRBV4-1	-	TGCGCCAGCAGCCAAGGTCCGGGAATCTCGAGCAATCAGCCCCAGCATTTT	CASSQGPGISSNQPQHF
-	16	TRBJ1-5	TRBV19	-	TGTGCCAGTAGTATACAACAGGGTTCTCTAAATCAGCCCCAGCATTTT	CASSIQQGSLNQPQHF
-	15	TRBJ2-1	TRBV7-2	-	TGTGCCAGCAGCTCTCAGTCGGGACTCGGTATGGAGCAGTTCTTC	CASSSQSGLGMEQFF
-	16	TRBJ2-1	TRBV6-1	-	TGTGCCAGCAGTGCCCAGACAGGTCCGACGCCCAATGAGCAGTTCTTC	CASSAQTGPTPNEQFF
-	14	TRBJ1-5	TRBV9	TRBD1	TGTGCCAGCAGCCTCCAGACAGGGGATCAGCCCCAGCATTTT	CASSLQTGDQPQHF
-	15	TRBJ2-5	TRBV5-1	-	TGCGCCAGCAGCTTGGCGGGGAACCCCCACGAGACCCAGTACTTC	CASSLAGNPHETQYF
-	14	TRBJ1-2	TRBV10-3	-	TGTGCCATCAGCCCGGACTCAGGCAACTATGGCTACACCTTC	CAISPDSGNYGYTF
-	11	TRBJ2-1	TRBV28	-	TGTGCCAGCAGTTTACTCAATGAGCAGTTCTTC	CASSLLNEQFF
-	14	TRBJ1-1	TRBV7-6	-	TGTGCCAGCAGCAAGCGGGGACTTGTGAATGAAGCTTTCTTT	CASSKRGLVNEAFF
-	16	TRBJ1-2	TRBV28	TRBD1	TGTGCCAGCAGTTTACCGGGACAGGGTTTTAACTATGGCTACACCTTC	CASSLPGQGFNYGYTF
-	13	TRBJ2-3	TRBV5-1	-	TGCGCCAGCAGCTCTCCTATTATGGATACGCAGTATTTT	CASSSPIMDTQYF
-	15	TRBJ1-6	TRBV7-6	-	TGTGCCAGCAGCTTAGAGAGCGCGGGGGATTCACCCCTCCACTTT	CASSLESAGDSPLHF
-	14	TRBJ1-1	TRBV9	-	TGTGCCAGCAGCGTAGTTTCGGGTCAGCTTGAAGCTTTCTTT	CASSVVSGQLEAFF
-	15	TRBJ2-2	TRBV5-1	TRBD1	TGCGCCAGCAGCACAGGACAGGGGGAAGCCGGGGAGCTGTTTTTT	CASSTGQGEAGELFF
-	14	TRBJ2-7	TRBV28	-	TGTGCCAGCAGTTTAGACATTGGGGCGAGGGAGCAGTACTTC	CASSLDIGAREQYF
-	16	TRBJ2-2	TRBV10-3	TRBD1	TGTGCCATCAGTGGAATACAGGGGATGAACACCGGGGAGCTGTTTTTT	CAISGIQGMNTGELFF
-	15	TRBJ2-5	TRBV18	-	TGTGCCAGCTCACCAGCAGGGATTGGGCCAGAGACCCAGTACTTC	CASSPAGIGPETQYF
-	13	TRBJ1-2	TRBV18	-	TGTGCCAGCTCACCTCGGCAGGATTACGGCTACACCTTC	CASSPRQDYGYTF
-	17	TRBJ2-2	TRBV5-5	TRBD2	TGTGCCAGCAGTTCGCCCCGACTAGCGGGAGCGGACGGGGAGCTGTTTTTT	CASSSPRLAGADGELFF
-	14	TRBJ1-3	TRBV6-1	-	TGTGCCAGCAGTGAACCAGGGCCTGGAAACACCATATATTTT	CASSEPGPGNTIYF
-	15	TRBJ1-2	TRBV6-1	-	TGTGCCAGCAGTGAAGTTCCTGGTTCGGTCTATGGCTACACCTTC	CASSEVPGSVYGYTF
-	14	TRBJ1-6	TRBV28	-	TGTGCCAGCAGTTTCGTTTCCTATAATTCACCCCTCCACTTT	CASSFVSYNSPLHF
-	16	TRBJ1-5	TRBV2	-	TGTGCCAGCAGGAGCCCATTCCAGGGGATCTATGAGCCCCAGCATTTT	CASRSPFQGIYEPQHF
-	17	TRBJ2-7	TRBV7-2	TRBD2	TGTGCCAGCAGCTTAGGGCTAGCGGGAGGGGGCTCCTACGAGCAGTACTTC	CASSLGLAGGGSYEQYF